The next 22 T cell receptor beta chains were all read from a single sample in a study of spatial heterogeneity in lung cancer. Documented time point: sample taken at primary tumor resection. Sequencing covered unsorted whole RNA taken from tumor, nontumor lung or frozen PBMC. From the 5' RACE reads, TCRdb called clonotypes with MiXCR, one entry per CDR3 protein. The sample yields roughly 8,000 distinct CDR3 sequences, around 5.4% seen once. Sequenced material: PBMCs, taken at surgery. Receptors were obtained from a male donor with early-stage non-small cell lung cancer.

In this sample, this clonotype turned up many times. This chain uses TRBV5-1 with TRBJ1-2; D remains ambiguous. The CDR3 runs to 14 residues. V lost 0 bases, J lost 8 bases, and 14 bases lay in between. Germline CDR1 is SGHRS and CDR2 is YFSETQ. Written as DNA, the CDR3 is TGCGCCAGCAGCTTGGAGGGCGGAGGCCTGGGCTACACCTTC. Translation gives CASSLEGGGLGYTF.

Many counts were recorded for this clonotype. CDR3 sequence reads: CASSSPRDRYGAFF. CDR3 bases: TGTGCCAGCAGCTCGCCCAGGGACCGCTACGGTGCTTTCTTT. This chain connects TRBV7-8 to TRBJ1-1; possibly TRBD1 for D (5 bases). With 4 bases removed from V and 11 bases from J, the gap between germline ends came to 20 bases. The CDR3 length is 14 residues. Germline CDR1 is SGHVS and CDR2 is FQNEAQ.

This clonotype appeared many times. The chain carries TRBV3-1 and TRBJ2-5, with a weak D call TRBD2 (6 bases). Germline CDR1 is LGHDT and CDR2 is YNNKEL (reference sequence). V was shortened by 4 bases and J by 5 bases, with 8 bases between the two germline ends. The CDR3 has 12 residues. CDR3 nucleotides: TGTGCCAGCAGCCGGGGAGGCGAGACCCAGTACTTC. Translating it yields CASSRGGETQYF.

The sample holds a few counts of this clonotype. This may be a read error, as it is one base from a much larger clone. The chain carries TRBV4-1 and TRBJ2-1, with 7 bases fitting TRBD2. J was trimmed by 3 bases and V by 1 base; bases with no gene match: 6. CDR1 and CDR2 (germline): MGHRA, YSYEKL. There are 16 residues in the CDR3. This CDR3 is CASSQGVSSGYNEQFF. The CDR3 region has the DNA TGCGCCAGCAGCCAAGGCGTGTCTAGCGGCTACAATGAGCAGTTCTTC.

This clonotype has at least ten counts. The chain joins TRBV20-1 to TRBJ1-1; D is perhaps TRBD1 (5 bases). This CDR3 is 14 amino acids long. CDR1 is DFQATT, CDR2 SNEGSKA, per germline (reference sequence). V dropped 0 bases and J dropped 1 base, with 9 bases sitting between them. DNA of the CDR3: TGCAGTGCTAGAGAGGGACGGCCGAACACTGAAGCTTTCTTT. Its translation is CSAREGRPNTEAFF.

Ten or more counts support this clonotype. This sequence joins TRBV12-3 or TRBV12-4 and TRBJ1-4, with D hard to call. There are 14 residues in the CDR3. Trimming cost V 5 bases and J 8 bases, with 15 bases left between them. The CDR3 coding sequence is TGTGCCAGCAGTCTTACTTACGTGGAGGAAAAACTGTTTTTT. Protein product: CASSLTYVEEKLFF.

This clonotype appeared many times. This chain links TRBV7-9 with TRBJ1-1, with D perhaps matching TRBD1 (5 bases). CDR1 and CDR2 from the germline V gene are SEHNR and FQNEAQ (reference sequence). The CDR3 runs 13 residues. Trimming removed 3 bases from V and 11 bases from J, with 16 bases in between. The CDR3: CASSLGDGGFAFF. For the CDR3, the DNA is TGTGCCAGCAGCTTGGGGGACGGGGGATTCGCTTTCTTT.

This clonotype was seen at least ten times. The chain is built from TRBV19 and TRBJ2-1; 15 nucleotides agree with TRBD2. Germline V gene lookup returns CDR1 LNHDA and CDR2 SQIVND (reference sequence). This CDR3 contains 22 residues. V trimming: 2 bases; J trimming: 0 bases; junction bases outside the gene matches: 14. The CDR3 region is CASSIRGRTSGGVPSSYNEQFF. As DNA, the CDR3 is TGTGCCAGTAGTATAAGAGGAAGGACTAGCGGGGGGGTCCCGAGCTCCTACAATGAGCAGTTCTTC.

The chain recombines TRBV19 with TRBJ2-1; the D gene could be TRBD1 or TRBD2 (5 bases each). V was clipped by 1 base and J by 7 bases, with 20 bases between them. Germline values: CDR1 LNHDA, CDR2 SQIVND (reference sequence). The CDR3 runs to 17 residues. The CDR3 nucleotides read TGTGCCAGTAGTATAGTCTACAGGACTGAGATGGGTAATGAGCAGTTCTTC. Protein sequence: CASSIVYRTEMGNEQFF. Full variable domain (remainder filled in from reference TRBV19 and TRBJ2-1): DGGITQSPKYLFRKEGQNVTLSCEQNLNHDAMYWYRQDPGQGLRLIYYSQIVNDFQKGDIAEGYSVSREKKESFPLTVTSAQKNPTAFYLCASSIVYRTEMGNEQFFGPGTRLTVL.

This clonotype showed up many times. The J gene is TRBJ2-1, the V gene TRBV19, with TRBD1 matching over 11 bases. The V and J ends lost 3 bases and 6 bases, in that order; junction bases with no gene match: 1. The CDR3 covers 14 residues. From germline, CDR1 is LNHDA and CDR2 SQIVND (reference sequence). This CDR3 reads CASSIGTGGNEQFF. DNA of the CDR3: TGTGCCAGTAGTATTGGGACAGGGGGCAATGAGCAGTTCTTC.

This clonotype was observed a few times. The chain employs TRBV23-1 and TRBJ2-1; D uncertain. TRBV23-1 is placed among ORFs of uncertain function. The CDR3 sequence is 15 residues long. Trimming shortened V by 4 bases and J by 8 bases, and 18 bases separated the two germline ends. The CDR3 protein is CASSLNGLQCHEQFF. CDR3 DNA sequence: TGCGCCAGCAGTCTCAATGGCCTACAGTGCCATGAGCAGTTCTTC.

As for this clonotype: This sequence may be a read error, since a much larger clone differs from it by one base. The chain recombines TRBV29-1 with TRBJ1-1; no clear D. V lost 0 bases and J 4 bases, leaving 9 bases between the germline ends. Germline V gene lookup returns CDR1 SQVTM and CDR2 ANQGSEA. This CDR3 is 13 amino acids long. CDR3 sequence reads: CSVEDLPATEAFF. The CDR3 DNA follows: TGCAGCGTTGAAGACCTGCCGGCCACTGAAGCTTTCTTT.

This clonotype was counted ten times or more. V usage is TRBV27 and J usage is TRBJ1-1, with TRBD1 as a possible D gene (6 bases). CDR3 length: 16 residues. The V and J ends lost 0 bases and 5 bases respectively, with 16 bases between them. Per the germline V gene, CDR1 is MNHEY and CDR2 is SMNVEV (reference sequence). For the CDR3, the DNA is TGTGCCAGCAGTTTATCGAAAGCGGGGGGCCATACTGAAGCTTTCTTT. Translation gives CASSLSKAGGHTEAFF.

This clonotype was counted many times. The V and J genes are TRBV15 and TRBJ2-3; D may be TRBD2 (5 bases). This CDR3 comprises 16 residues. Germline V gene data show CDR1 as LNHNV and CDR2 as YYDKDF (reference sequence). V lost 3 bases, J lost 6 bases, and 19 bases lay in between. The chain's CDR3 is CATSSALELVSDTQYF. The CDR3 coding sequence is TGTGCCACCAGCAGTGCACTAGAGTTGGTTAGCGATACGCAGTATTTT.

This clonotype is large within its sample. CDR3 loop: CSVSENGAGSDTQYF. CDR3 coding DNA: TGCAGCGTTTCCGAGAACGGGGCCGGGAGCGATACGCAGTATTTT. The chain is built from TRBV29-1 and TRBJ2-3, with D tentatively TRBD2 (6 bases). Per the germline V gene, CDR1 is SQVTM and CDR2 is ANQGSEA. V was cut by 5 bases and J by 6 bases, with 21 bases left in between. This CDR3 spans 15 amino acids.

There are many counts of this clonotype. The chain employs TRBV18 and TRBJ2-3; D is undetermined. V was cut by 0 bases and J by 0 bases, with 7 bases left in between. The CDR3 spans 15 residues. In germline, CDR1 is KGHSH, CDR2 LQKENI. CDR3 sequence (DNA): TGTGCCAGCTCACCACCACAGTTTAGCACAGATACGCAGTATTTT. Residues: CASSPPQFSTDTQYF.

This clonotype was counted many times. The CDR3 spells CASSFGAGGQPQHF. As DNA, the CDR3 is TGTGCCAGCAGCTTCGGGGCAGGGGGCCAGCCCCAGCATTTT. V and J are TRBV11-2 and TRBJ1-5; TRBD1 matches 8 bases. CDR3 length: 14 amino acids. Germline-derived CDR1 and CDR2 are SGHAT and FQNNGV. V dropped 3 bases and J dropped 7; count of bases not matched to a gene: 5.

This clonotype was seen many times. The chain joins TRBV7-8 to TRBJ1-1; 7 bases fit TRBD1. V was pared by 6 bases and J by 3 bases, with 4 bases of the junction left unmatched. In germline, CDR1 is SGHVS, CDR2 FQNEAQ. The CDR3 contains 13 residues. CDR3 in amino acids: CASSQGGDTEAFF. CDR3 in DNA: TGTGCCAGCAGTCAGGGGGGAGACACTGAAGCTTTCTTT.

This clonotype was seen many times. This chain connects TRBV6-5 to TRBJ1-1, with 7 bases lining up with TRBD1. The CDR3 extends over 14 amino acids. V lost 0 bases, J lost 3 bases, and 1 base stayed unmatched. The V gene's germline CDR1 is MNHEY and CDR2 SVGAGI. CDR3 bases: TGTGCCAGCAGTTACTCGGGACAGCACACTGAAGCTTTCTTT. Its protein product is CASSYSGQHTEAFF.

This clonotype was observed at least ten times. The chain has TRBV7-2 and TRBJ1-6; TRBD1 matches 7 bases. The ends lost 3 bases at V and 9 bases at J; junction bases unmatched: 5. From germline, CDR1 is SGHTA and CDR2 FQGNSA. This CDR3 has 14 residues. CDR3: CASSFAQGGSPLHF. CDR3 bases: TGTGCCAGCAGCTTTGCCCAGGGGGGTTCACCCCTCCACTTT.

The table lists this clonotype with many counts. V and J are TRBV5-1 and TRBJ1-1; unclear D gene. V was pared by 1 base and J by 2 bases, with 15 bases between. This CDR3 has 16 amino acids. Germline CDR1 reads SGHRS; CDR2 reads YFSETQ. CDR3: CASSLSRGSPNTEAFF. The CDR3 nucleotides are TGCGCCAGCAGCTTGTCGAGAGGGAGTCCAAACACTGAAGCTTTCTTT.

This clonotype was recorded a few times. This chain connects TRBV12-3 or TRBV12-4 to TRBJ1-1; D not resolved. This CDR3 has 16 amino acids. Trimming left V 2 bases short and J 0 bases short, with 13 bases between. The CDR3 bases are TGTGCCAGCAGTTTATCCGACGGGCGGGTGAACACTGAAGCTTTCTTT. Translated, it gives CASSLSDGRVNTEAFF.